Listed here are 3 T cell receptor beta chains from one sample, sequenced in a study of shared clonotypes between healthy human individuals. Only in-frame clones appear in the TCRdb table, and some are missing; sequencing was by immunoSEQ multiplex PCR. Of 2 million to 2.5 million clones listed, 93% were seen once; the top ten hold around 0.37%. The source material was naive CD4+ T cells from PBMCs. Subset meaning: CD45RA+ positively selected. The source of these receptors is a man younger than 35 in good health. Some clones in this sample may be carry-over from other donors' samples.

Of note for this clone: This same CDR3 is encoded by further DNA sequences in the sample. The CDR3 DNA sequence: TGCGCCAGCAGCCAAGGACTAGCGGGAGCCGATACGCAGTATTTT. This encodes CASSQGLAGADTQYF. The V gene is TRBV4-1, the J gene TRBJ2-3; TRBD2 aligns across 12 bases. V was clipped by 1 base and J by 6 bases; unmatched bases: 2. The CDR3 runs to 15 residues. Germline CDR1 reads MGHRA; CDR2 reads YSYEKL.

The chain employs TRBV7-8 and TRBJ2-6; 8 bases align to TRBD1. The length of the CDR3 is 18 residues. J gave up 5 bases and V 3 bases, and 12 bases lay outside the gene matches. Germline values: CDR1 SGHVS, CDR2 FQNEAQ. The CDR3 protein is CASSLSRGLSPRANVLTF. Written as DNA, the CDR3 is TGTGCCAGCAGCTTGTCCAGGGGGCTTTCCCCCAGGGCCAACGTCCTGACTTTC.

The chain employs TRBV5-1 and TRBJ2-7; perhaps TRBD2 as D (5 bases). This CDR3 spans 15 amino acids. Trimming pared 0 bases from V and 6 bases from J, leaving 16 bases between. CDR1 and CDR2 from the germline V gene are SGHRS and YFSETQ. Here the CDR3 DNA reads TGCGCCAGCAGCTTGGGGCTAGCTTCCCCAGGCGAGCAGTACTTC. Its protein product is CASSLGLASPGEQYF.